Below, 20 T cell receptor beta chains from the same sample are listed, as sequenced in a study of identical twins. Using its own MiXCR run on the 5' RACE reads, TCRdb lists one record per CDR3 protein. In the table there are 600,000 to 800,000 distinct CDR3 sequences, 21% of which are singletons. This sample was also put to use in a study of T cells expressing NK-cell markers.

The specimen was PBMCs. These receptors originate from a young woman in good health.

The chain recombines TRBV20-1 with TRBJ2-1; D possibly corresponds to TRBD2 (6 bases). V was pared by 1 base and J by 9 bases, with 13 bases between. This CDR3 spans 13 amino acids. Germline values: CDR1 DFQATT, CDR2 SNEGSKA (reference sequence). The CDR3 region has the DNA TGCAGTGCTAGAGTGAATAGCGGAGGTGAGCAGTTCTTC. This translates into CSARVNSGGEQFF.

The chain uses TRBV7-9 and TRBJ1-1; possible D gene TRBD1, 5 bases. CDR3 length: 16 amino acids. Trimming cost V 4 bases and J 4 bases, with 19 bases left between them. The germline CDR1 and CDR2 sequences are SEHNR and FQNEAQ (reference sequence). CDR3 in amino acids: CASSSYRPRRVTEAFF. The CDR3 DNA follows: TGTGCCAGCAGCTCCTACAGGCCACGGAGAGTCACTGAAGCTTTCTTT.

The rearrangement joins TRBV3-1 to TRBJ2-5, with TRBD2 matching 8 bases. This CDR3 has 15 amino acids. J lost 1 base, V lost 5 bases, and 6 bases had no gene match. The germline gives CDR1 LGHDT, CDR2 YNNKEL (reference sequence). This CDR3 is CASSIVLAAQETQYF. The DNA for the CDR3 is TGTGCCAGCAGCATAGTACTAGCGGCCCAAGAGACCCAGTACTTC.

The V call is TRBV20-1, the J call TRBJ2-7; no firm D call. CDR3 size: 13 residues. V lost 0 bases and J 3 bases, leaving 9 bases between the germline ends. Germline-derived CDR1 and CDR2 are DFQATT and SNEGSKA (reference sequence). The CDR3: CSARDGKDYEQYF. CDR3 sequence (DNA): TGCAGTGCTAGAGACGGCAAAGACTACGAGCAGTACTTC.

This clonotype showed up just a few times. The chain couples TRBV25-1 to TRBJ2-6; no definite D call. The CDR3 has 15 amino acids. From germline, CDR1 is MGHDK and CDR2 SYGVNS. Trimming took 4 bases from V and 2 from J, leaving 9 bases between them. The CDR3, as DNA: TGTGCCAGCAGTGTGGCGAGAGCTGGGGCCAACGTCCTGACTTTC. Translating it yields CASSVARAGANVLTF.

This clonotype was observed at least ten times. This rearrangement joins TRBV11-3 to TRBJ2-7; D gene uncertain. Trimming stripped 1 base from V and 5 bases from J, with 9 bases between. Germline CDR1 reads SGHNT; CDR2 reads YENEEA. The length of the CDR3 is 13 residues. As DNA, the CDR3 is TGTGCCAGCAGCTTAGTAGGGAACGACGAGCAGTACTTC. Protein: CASSLVGNDEQYF.

This clonotype was detected a few times. This chain connects TRBV6-2 or TRBV6-3 to TRBJ2-2, with D tentatively TRBD2 (6 bases). This CDR3 is built from 14 residues. V gave up 6 bases and J gave up 5 bases, with 13 bases separating them. Germline lookup yields CDR1 MNHEY and CDR2 SVGEGT. In DNA, the CDR3 is TGTGCCAGCAGCAACTCCGGGACTACCGGGGAGCTGTTTTTT. Its translation: CASSNSGTTGELFF.

This clonotype was picked up a small number of times. The chain uses TRBV6-5 and TRBJ2-7; tentatively, D is TRBD2 (6 bases). V was clipped by 3 bases and J by 2 bases, with 11 bases between them. This CDR3 comprises 14 residues. CDR1 and CDR2 from the germline V gene are MNHEY and SVGAGI. The CDR3 nucleotides read TGTGCCAGCAGTTATATGGGGGGTACCTACGAGCAGTACTTC. Translated: CASSYMGGTYEQYF.

The sample holds a few counts of this clonotype. The chain couples TRBV7-2 to TRBJ2-5, with TRBD2 identical over 7 bases. The CDR3 has 16 amino acids. Germline V gene data show CDR1 as SGHTA and CDR2 as FQGNSA. The trim removed 5 bases at V and 5 bases at J, leaving 14 bases unmatched. CDR3 coding DNA: TGTGCCAGCAGCCCGTCGCGGCTAGCGGCCGGGGAGACCCAGTACTTC. This translates into CASSPSRLAAGETQYF. Combining the CDR3 with reference TRBV7-2 and TRBJ2-5 gives the whole variable domain GAGVSQSPSNKVTEKGKDVELRCDPISGHTALYWYRQSLGQGLEFLIYFQGNSAPDKSGLPSDRFSAERTGGSVSTLTIQRTQQEDSAVYLCASSPSRLAAGETQYFGPGTRLLVL.

V is TRBV20-1 and J is TRBJ2-1; D is unclear. Germline V gene sequence: CDR1 DFQATT, CDR2 SNEGSKA (reference sequence). The CDR3 sequence is 14 residues long. The V and J ends lost 1 base and 4 bases respectively, with 11 bases between them. DNA for the CDR3: TGCAGTGCTAGAGGGCCTAGAGTGTACAATGAGCAGTTCTTC. Amino acid sequence: CSARGPRVYNEQFF.

The table lists this clonotype with a few counts. This CDR3 reads CASRPLIAGGPADTQYF. For the CDR3, the DNA is TGTGCCAGCAGGCCGCTGATAGCGGGAGGGCCAGCAGATACGCAGTATTTT. This chain uses TRBV7-8 with TRBJ2-3; 11 bases map to TRBD2. In germline, CDR1 is SGHVS, CDR2 FQNEAQ. J was trimmed by 4 bases and V by 6 bases; bases with no gene match: 12. The CDR3 covers 17 residues.

The chain joins TRBV20-1 to TRBJ2-7, with D possibly being TRBD1 (5 bases). The CDR3 sequence is 13 residues long. Germline V gene data show CDR1 as DFQATT and CDR2 as SNEGSKA (reference sequence). V was pared by 3 bases and J by 5 bases, with 14 bases between. The CDR3 here is CSASSRARNEQYF. The CDR3 DNA follows: TGCAGTGCTAGCAGCAGGGCTCGCAACGAGCAGTACTTC.

V gene TRBV6-1 combines with J gene TRBJ1-6; no definite D call. Germline V lookup: CDR1 MNHNS, CDR2 SASEGT. V gave up 7 bases and J gave up 9 bases, with 13 bases separating them. This CDR3 contains 13 residues. The CDR3 region is CASKRVWASPLHF. The CDR3 nucleotides read TGTGCCAGCAAGAGAGTATGGGCTTCACCCCTCCACTTT.

This chain uses TRBV5-1 with TRBJ2-1; D ambiguous. The CDR3 contains 11 residues. Germline V gives CDR1 SGHRS, CDR2 YFSETQ. Trimming took 8 bases from V and 6 from J, leaving 9 bases between them. The CDR3 loop reads CASRRRNEQFF. The CDR3 bases are TGCGCCAGTCGTAGACGCAATGAGCAGTTCTTC. Looking up the rest from reference TRBV5-1 and TRBJ2-1 gives the full variable domain: KAGVTQTPRYLIKTRGQQVTLSCSPISGHRSVSWYQQTPGQGLQFLFEYFSETQRNKGNFPGRFSGRQFSNSRSEMNVSTLELGDSALYLCASRRRNEQFFGPGTRLTVL.

This clonotype was seen many times. The chain combines TRBV28 with TRBJ2-7; 7 bases align to TRBD1. J gave up 3 bases and V 3 bases, and 5 bases lay outside the gene matches. This CDR3 is built from 14 residues. Germline V gene sequence: CDR1 MDHEN, CDR2 SYDVKM. CDR3 sequence: CASSFPGQHYEQYF. The DNA of the CDR3 is TGTGCCAGCAGTTTCCCGGGACAGCACTACGAGCAGTACTTC.

This clonotype has only a few counts. The J gene is TRBJ2-1, the V gene TRBV20-1; 8 positions agree with TRBD2. CDR1 DFQATT and CDR2 SNEGSKA come from the germline V gene (reference sequence). J lost 6 bases, V lost 5 bases, and 9 bases had no gene match. The CDR3 loop spans 14 amino acids. DNA for the CDR3: TGCAGTGCTGTCGTGTGGCGGGAGGTCAATGAGCAGTTCTTC. Translation: CSAVVWREVNEQFF.

The chain uses TRBV7-9 and TRBJ2-5; 10 bases are a match to TRBD1. The CDR3 runs 15 residues. The trim removed 5 bases at V and 13 bases at J, leaving 16 bases unmatched. Germline V gene lookup returns CDR1 SEHNR and CDR2 FQNEAQ (reference sequence). DNA for the CDR3: TGTGCCAGCAGCCCCAGGGACAGGGGTCTAGCACGGCCGTACTTC. Its translation: CASSPRDRGLARPYF.

This clonotype was seen more than once but under ten times. This chain connects TRBV10-3 to TRBJ2-7; 12 nucleotides align to TRBD2. CDR3 length: 15 residues. The germline CDR1 and CDR2 sequences are ENHRY and SYGVKD. V shed 6 bases and J 5 bases; nucleotides not matched to a gene: 8. The CDR3 region is CAIRDILAGGHEQYF. For the CDR3, the DNA is TGTGCCATCAGGGACATACTAGCGGGAGGCCACGAGCAGTACTTC.

This clonotype was detected only a few times. The chain uses TRBV9 and TRBJ2-2; 12 bases line up with TRBD2. Germline values: CDR1 SGDLS, CDR2 YYNGEE. The CDR3 contains 19 residues. The trim removed 1 base at V and 2 bases at J, leaving 9 bases unmatched. The CDR3 sequence is CASSVRALGLAGNTGELFF. The CDR3 DNA reads as TGTGCCAGCAGCGTAAGGGCTCTTGGACTAGCGGGAAACACCGGGGAGCTGTTTTTT.

V usage is TRBV6-1 and J usage is TRBJ2-6, with D possibly being TRBD1 (6 bases). Trimming took 6 bases from V and 3 from J, leaving 9 bases between them. This CDR3 is 14 amino acids long. The germline V gene encodes CDR1 MNHNS and CDR2 SASEGT. The CDR3 loop is CASRSGVGANVLTF. CDR3 nucleotide sequence: TGTGCCAGCAGGTCAGGGGTTGGGGCCAACGTCCTGACTTTC.